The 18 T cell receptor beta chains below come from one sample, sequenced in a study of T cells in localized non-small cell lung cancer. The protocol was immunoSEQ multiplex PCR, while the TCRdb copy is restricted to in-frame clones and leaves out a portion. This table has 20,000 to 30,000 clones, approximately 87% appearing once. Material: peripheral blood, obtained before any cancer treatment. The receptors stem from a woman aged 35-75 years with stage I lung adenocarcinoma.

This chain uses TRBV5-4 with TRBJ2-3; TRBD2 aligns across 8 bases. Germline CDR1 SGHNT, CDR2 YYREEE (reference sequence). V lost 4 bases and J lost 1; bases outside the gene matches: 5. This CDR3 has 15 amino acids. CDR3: CASSPSRGGTDTQYF. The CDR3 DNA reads TGTGCCAGCAGCCCTTCGCGGGGGGGCACAGATACGCAGTATTTT.

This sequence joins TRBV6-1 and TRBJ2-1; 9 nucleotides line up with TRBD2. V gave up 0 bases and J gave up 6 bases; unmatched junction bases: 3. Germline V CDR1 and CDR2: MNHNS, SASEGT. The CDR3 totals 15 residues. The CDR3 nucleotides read TGTGCCAGCAGTGAAGCTGGCGGGGGGGGCAATGAGCAGTTCTTC. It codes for CASSEAGGGGNEQFF.

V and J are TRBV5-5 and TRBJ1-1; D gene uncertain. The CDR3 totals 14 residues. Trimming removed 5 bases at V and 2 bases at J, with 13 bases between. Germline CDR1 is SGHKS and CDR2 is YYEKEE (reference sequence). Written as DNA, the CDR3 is TGTGCCAGCAGTAACTTCTTTGGAAACACTGAAGCTTTCTTT. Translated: CASSNFFGNTEAFF. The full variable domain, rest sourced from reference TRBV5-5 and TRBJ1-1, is DAGVTQSPTHLIKTRGQQVTLRCSPISGHKSVSWYQQVLGQGPQFIFQYYEKEERGRGNFPDRFSARQFPNYSSELNVNALLLGDSALYLCASSNFFGNTEAFFGQGTRLTVV.

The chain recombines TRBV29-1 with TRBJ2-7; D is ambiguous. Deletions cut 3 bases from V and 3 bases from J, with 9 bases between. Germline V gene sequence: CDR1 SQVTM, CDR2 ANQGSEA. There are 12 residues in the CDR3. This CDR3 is CSVEERDYEQYF. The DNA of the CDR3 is TGCAGCGTTGAGGAAAGGGACTACGAGCAGTACTTC.

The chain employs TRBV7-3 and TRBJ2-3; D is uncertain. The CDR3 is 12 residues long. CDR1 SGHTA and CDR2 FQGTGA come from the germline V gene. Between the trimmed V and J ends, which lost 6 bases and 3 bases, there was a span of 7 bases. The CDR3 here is CASRAWTDTQYF. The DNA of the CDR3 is TGTGCCAGCAGGGCTTGGACAGATACGCAGTATTTT.

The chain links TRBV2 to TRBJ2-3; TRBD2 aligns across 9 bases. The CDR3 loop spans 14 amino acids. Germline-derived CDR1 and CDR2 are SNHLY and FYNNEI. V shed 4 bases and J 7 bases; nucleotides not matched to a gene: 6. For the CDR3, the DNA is TGTGCCAGCAGTGGCCTAGCGGGGAGGAATACGCAGTATTTT. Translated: CASSGLAGRNTQYF.

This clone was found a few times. The DNA for the CDR3 is TGTGCCAGCAGTGAATTAGCGGGGGGGCCCCAAGAGACCCAGTACTTC. Residues: CASSELAGGPQETQYF. This chain uses TRBV6-1 with TRBJ2-5, with 11 bases that match TRBD2. The V gene end was trimmed by 2 bases and the J gene end by 1 base; junction bases not matched to a gene: 3. CDR1 is MNHNS and CDR2 is SASEGT in the germline V gene. The CDR3 extends over 16 amino acids.

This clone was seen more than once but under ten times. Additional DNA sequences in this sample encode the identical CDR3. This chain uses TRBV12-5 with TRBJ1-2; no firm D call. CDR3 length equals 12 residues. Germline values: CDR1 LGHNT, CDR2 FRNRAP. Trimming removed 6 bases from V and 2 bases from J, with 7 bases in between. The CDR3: CASGQSNYGYTF. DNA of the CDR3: TGTGCTAGTGGGCAGAGCAACTATGGCTACACCTTC.

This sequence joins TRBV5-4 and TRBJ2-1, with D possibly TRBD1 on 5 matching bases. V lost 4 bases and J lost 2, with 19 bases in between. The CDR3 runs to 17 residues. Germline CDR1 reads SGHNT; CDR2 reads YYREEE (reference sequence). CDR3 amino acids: CASSQVQGFSTYNEQFF. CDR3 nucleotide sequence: TGTGCCAGCAGCCAAGTGCAGGGTTTCTCTACCTACAATGAGCAGTTCTTC.

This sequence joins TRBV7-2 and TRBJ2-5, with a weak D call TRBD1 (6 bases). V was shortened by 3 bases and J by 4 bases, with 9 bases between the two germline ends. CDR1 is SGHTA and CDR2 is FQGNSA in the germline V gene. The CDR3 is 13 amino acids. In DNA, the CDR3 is TGTGCCAGCAGCTTGAGAGGGGGAGAGACCCAGTACTTC. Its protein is CASSLRGGETQYF.

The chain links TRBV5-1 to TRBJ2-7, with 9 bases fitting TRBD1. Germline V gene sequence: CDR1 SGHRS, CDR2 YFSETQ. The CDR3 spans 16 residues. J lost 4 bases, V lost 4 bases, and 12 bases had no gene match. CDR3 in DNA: TGCGCCAGCAGCGGGGGGACAGGGTCCCAATTTTACGAGCAGTACTTC. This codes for CASSGGTGSQFYEQYF.

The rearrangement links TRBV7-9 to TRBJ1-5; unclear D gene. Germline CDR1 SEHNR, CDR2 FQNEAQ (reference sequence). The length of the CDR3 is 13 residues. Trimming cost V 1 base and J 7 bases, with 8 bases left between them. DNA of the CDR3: TGTGCCAGCAGCTTAGTTGGAGAGCAGCCCCAGCATTTT. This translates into CASSLVGEQPQHF. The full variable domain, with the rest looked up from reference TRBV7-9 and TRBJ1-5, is DTGVSQNPRHKITKRGQNVTFRCDPISEHNRLYWYRQTLGQGPEFLTYFQNEAQLEKSRLLSDRFSAERPKGSFSTLEIQRTEQGDSAMYLCASSLVGEQPQHFGDGTRLSIL.

CDR3 in amino acids: CASRLLRDYGYTF. The CDR3 nucleotides are TGTGCCAGCAGACTCCTACGGGACTATGGCTACACCTTC. This chain links TRBV28 with TRBJ1-2; D remains ambiguous. Germline V CDR1 and CDR2: MDHEN, SYDVKM. This CDR3 contains 13 residues. Trimming pared 6 bases from V and 3 bases from J, leaving 11 bases between.

CDR3 nucleotides: TGTGCCAGCCTGCCCGGGACAGGGAGCACAGATACGCAGTATTTT. Amino acid sequence: CASLPGTGSTDTQYF. This rearrangement joins TRBV2 to TRBJ2-3; 9 nucleotides line up with TRBD1. Trimming cost V 8 bases and J 0 bases; bases outside gene matches: 6. The CDR3 runs to 15 residues. In germline, CDR1 is SNHLY, CDR2 FYNNEI. Drawing the rest from reference TRBV2 and TRBJ2-3, the complete variable domain is EPEVTQTPSHQVTQMGQEVILRCVPISNHLYFYWYRQILGQKVEFLVSFYNNEISEKSEIFDDQFSVERPDGSNFTLKIRSTKLEDSAMYFCASLPGTGSTDTQYFGPGTRLTVL.

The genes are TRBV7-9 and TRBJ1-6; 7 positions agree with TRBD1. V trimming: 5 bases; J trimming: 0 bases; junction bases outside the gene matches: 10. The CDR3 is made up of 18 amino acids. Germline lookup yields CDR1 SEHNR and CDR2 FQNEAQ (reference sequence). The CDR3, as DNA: TGTGCCAGCAGCGGGAGGGACAGACCAATCTCCTATAATTCACCCCTCCACTTT. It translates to CASSGRDRPISYNSPLHF.

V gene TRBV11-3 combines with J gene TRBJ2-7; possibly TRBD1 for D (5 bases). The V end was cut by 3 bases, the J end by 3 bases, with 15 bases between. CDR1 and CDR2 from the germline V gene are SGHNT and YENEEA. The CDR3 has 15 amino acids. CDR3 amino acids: CASSLPGEQGYEQYF. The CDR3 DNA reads TGTGCCAGCAGCTTGCCCGGTGAGCAGGGCTACGAGCAGTACTTC.

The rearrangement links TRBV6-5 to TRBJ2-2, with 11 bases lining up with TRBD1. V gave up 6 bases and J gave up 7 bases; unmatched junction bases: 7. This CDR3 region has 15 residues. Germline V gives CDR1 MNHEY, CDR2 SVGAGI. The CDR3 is CASRRDRGIGGELFF. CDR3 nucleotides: TGTGCCAGCAGGCGGGACAGGGGGATTGGCGGGGAGCTGTTTTTT.

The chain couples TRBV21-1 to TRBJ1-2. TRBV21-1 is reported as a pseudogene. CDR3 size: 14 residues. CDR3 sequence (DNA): TGTGCCAGCAGCAAAGCAAACCTCTCCTATGGCTACACCTTC. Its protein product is CASSKANLSYGYTF.